Presented here are 25 T cell receptor beta chains from one specimen sequenced in a study of shared clonotypes between healthy human individuals. Profiled with immunoSEQ multiplex PCR; TCRdb holds only in-frame clones, not every one. Of approximately 2.5 million clones listed, approximately 93% are singletons. The sequenced sample consisted of naive CD4+ T cells from PBMCs. Subset indicated: CD45RA+ positively selected. Receptors were obtained from a man younger than 35 in good health. Some clones in this sample may be carry-over from other donors' samples.

The rearrangement uses TRBV5-1 and TRBJ2-2, with D perhaps matching TRBD1 (5 bases). The germline V gene has CDR1 SGHRS and CDR2 YFSETQ. With 4 bases removed from V and 2 bases from J, the gap between germline ends came to 18 bases. The CDR3 spans 17 residues. Here the CDR3 reads CASSVGPQGPNTGELFF. CDR3 DNA sequence: TGCGCCAGCAGCGTAGGGCCTCAGGGCCCCAACACCGGGGAGCTGTTTTTT.

The chain recombines TRBV30 with TRBJ2-3; unclear D gene. The CDR3 sequence is 11 residues long. Germline values: CDR1 GTSNPN, CDR2 SVGIG (reference sequence). Deletions cut 2 bases from V and 6 bases from J, with 6 bases between. The CDR3 spells CAWSIRDTQYF. The CDR3, as DNA: TGTGCCTGGAGTATCCGCGATACGCAGTATTTT.

The CDR3 nucleotides are TGTGCCAGCAGCTTCCGACTAGCGGGAGCTGGAAGCACAGATACGCAGTATTTT. Its translation is CASSFRLAGAGSTDTQYF. The chain combines TRBV5-6 with TRBJ2-3, with TRBD2 matching over 12 bases. Germline CDR1 and CDR2: SGHDT and YYEEEE. This CDR3 contains 18 residues. After removal of 2 bases from V and 0 bases from J, the junction contained 7 bases not matched to a gene.

The rearrangement joins TRBV29-1 to TRBJ1-1, with D perhaps matching TRBD1 (5 bases). Looked up from germline, CDR1 is SQVTM and CDR2 is ANQGSEA. This CDR3 is built from 12 residues. Trimming took 5 bases from V and 4 from J, leaving 11 bases between them. CDR3 sequence reads: CSVTRGVTEAFF. CDR3 nucleotides: TGCAGCGTTACAAGAGGGGTCACTGAAGCTTTCTTT.

The chain uses TRBV18 and TRBJ1-2, with a possible D match to TRBD1 (5 bases). Germline lookup yields CDR1 KGHSH and CDR2 LQKENI. Trimming took 6 bases from V and 1 from J, leaving 12 bases between them. The CDR3 has 14 residues. DNA for the CDR3: TGTGCCAGCTCCAGACGACAGATTAACTATGGCTACACCTTC. The encoded protein is CASSRRQINYGYTF.

This chain links TRBV5-1 with TRBJ2-1; 7 bases map to TRBD1. V shed 2 bases and J 0 bases; nucleotides not matched to a gene: 5. From germline, CDR1 is SGHRS and CDR2 YFSETQ. The CDR3 consists of 16 residues. The CDR3 loop is CASSFRGTGSYNEQFF. CDR3 nucleotide sequence: TGCGCCAGCAGCTTCAGGGGGACGGGCTCCTACAATGAGCAGTTCTTC.

The chain is built from TRBV27 and TRBJ2-7; 7 bases are shared with TRBD2. There are 15 residues in the CDR3. The germline gives CDR1 MNHEY, CDR2 SMNVEV (reference sequence). V lost 6 bases to trimming and J lost 2 bases; unmatched junction nucleotides: 10. The chain's CDR3 is CASRGGSVGPYEQYF. CDR3 DNA sequence: TGTGCCAGCAGGGGGGGGTCGGTCGGTCCCTACGAGCAGTACTTC.

This clone was observed a single time. The CDR3 reads CASRTGTVNPMNTEAFF. CDR3 DNA: TGCGCCAGCAGGACGGGGACAGTCAACCCCATGAACACTGAAGCTTTCTTT. This chain joins TRBV5-1 and TRBJ1-1; TRBD1 matches 7 bases. The CDR3 contains 17 residues. V gave up 5 bases and J gave up 0 bases; unmatched junction bases: 13. Germline CDR1 SGHRS, CDR2 YFSETQ.

This clone was counted once. This chain connects TRBV11-3 to TRBJ2-3; D not certain. Trimming removed 0 bases from V and 0 bases from J, with 10 bases in between. The CDR3 is made up of 16 amino acids. CDR1 is SGHNT and CDR2 is YENEEA in the germline V gene. DNA for the CDR3: TGTGCCAGCAGCTTAGATGGAAGCTCCAGCACAGATACGCAGTATTTT. Translation gives CASSLDGSSSTDTQYF.

This clone was seen a single time. The genes are TRBV13 and TRBJ1-2; the D gene is possibly TRBD1 (6 bases). Trimming took off 0 bases at V and 2 bases at J, with 7 bases between the two ends. The CDR3 extends over 14 amino acids. Germline-derived CDR1 and CDR2 are PRHDT and FYEKMQ (reference sequence). The DNA for the CDR3 is TGTGCCAGCAGCTTAGGCGGACAGAACTATGGCTACACCTTC. It specifies CASSLGGQNYGYTF. The variable domain in full, completed from reference TRBV13 and TRBJ1-2, reads AAGVIQSPRHLIKEKRETATLKCYPIPRHDTVYWYQQGPGQDPQFLISFYEKMQSDKGSIPDRFSAQQFSDYHSELNMSSLELGDSALYFCASSLGGQNYGYTFGSGTRLTVV.

The V call is TRBV5-4, the J call TRBJ2-1; 7 bases are shared with TRBD2. Germline CDR1 SGHNT, CDR2 YYREEE (reference sequence). The CDR3 spans 17 residues. V trimming: 0 bases; J trimming: 1 base; junction bases outside the gene matches: 7. The CDR3 sequence is CASSLGRAGESYNEQFF. The CDR3 DNA follows: TGTGCCAGCAGCTTGGGACGGGCGGGGGAGTCCTACAATGAGCAGTTCTTC. The full variable domain, completed using reference TRBV5-4 and TRBJ2-1, is ETGVTQSPTHLIKTRGQQVTLRCSSQSGHNTVSWYQQALGQGPQFIFQYYREEENGRGNFPPRFSGLQFPNYSSELNVNALELDDSALYLCASSLGRAGESYNEQFFGPGTRLTVL.

V gene TRBV10-3 combines with J gene TRBJ2-1, with D tentatively TRBD2 (5 bases). The V and J ends lost 5 bases and 9 bases respectively, with 17 bases between them. The CDR3 is made up of 14 amino acids. Germline CDR1 reads ENHRY; CDR2 reads SYGVKD. CDR3 in DNA: TGTGCCATCAGTCCCGGGCCCCAGGCGGGTGAGCAGTTCTTC. As protein: CAISPGPQAGEQFF.

The chain links TRBV30 to TRBJ1-4; possible D gene TRBD1, 6 bases. The CDR3 consists of 14 residues. Trimming took 3 bases from V and 1 from J, leaving 9 bases between them. CDR1 GTSNPN and CDR2 SVGIG come from the germline V gene (reference sequence). The CDR3 region has the DNA TGTGCCTGGAGGGAACAGGGAACTAATGAAAAACTGTTTTTT. Translated, it gives CAWREQGTNEKLFF.

The CDR3 DNA reads as TGTGCCAGCAGCTTAGCGCAGGTCGGCAGAGGACAAGAGACCCAGTACTTC. This gives the protein CASSLAQVGRGQETQYF. The rearrangement joins TRBV7-9 to TRBJ2-5; no reliable D call. CDR1 is SEHNR, CDR2 FQNEAQ, per germline (reference sequence). Deletions cut 0 bases from V and 2 bases from J, with 16 bases between. The CDR3 extends over 17 amino acids.

This clone was picked up one time. The CDR3, as DNA: TGTGCCAGTAGTCTGACCCTGGTCAATGAGCAGTTCTTC. Its translation is CASSLTLVNEQFF. The chain joins TRBV19 to TRBJ2-1; no firm D call. The V gene lost 5 bases and the J gene lost 6 bases, with 11 bases spanning the gap. Germline V gene lookup returns CDR1 LNHDA and CDR2 SQIVND (reference sequence). This CDR3 region has 13 residues.

The chain carries TRBV6-5 and TRBJ2-7, with 8 bases that match TRBD1. The germline CDR1 and CDR2 sequences are MNHEY and SVGAGI. The CDR3 runs to 12 residues. With 4 bases clipped from V and 7 bases from J, the junction kept 3 bases outside the gene matches. CDR3 DNA sequence: TGTGCCAGCAGTTCAGGACAGGGTGAGCAGTACTTC. Protein product: CASSSGQGEQYF.

This chain joins TRBV7-2 and TRBJ2-7, with no clear D. The germline CDR1 and CDR2 sequences are SGHTA and FQGNSA. Trimming shortened V by 5 bases and J by 2 bases, and 16 bases separated the two germline ends. The CDR3 contains 15 residues. CDR3 protein: CASSLFSSAPYEQYF. CDR3 in DNA: TGTGCCAGCAGCCTTTTTAGTTCAGCCCCCTACGAGCAGTACTTC.

The rearrangement uses TRBV6-4 and TRBJ2-3; D gene uncertain. V dropped 2 bases and J dropped 0 bases, with 3 bases sitting between them. CDR1 MRHNA and CDR2 SNTAGT come from the germline V gene. The CDR3 length is 13 residues. The DNA for the CDR3 is TGTGCCAGCAGTGACGAGAGCACAGATACGCAGTATTTT. Its translation is CASSDESTDTQYF.

V is TRBV28 and J is TRBJ2-2, with 14 bases that match TRBD2. CDR3 length: 16 residues. Germline assignment: CDR1 MDHEN and CDR2 SYDVKM. Trimming cost V 6 bases and J 6 bases; bases outside gene matches: 6. The CDR3 region has the DNA TGTGCCAGCAGCCGCCCGGGACTAGCGGGAGCCGGGGAGCTGTTTTTT. Residues: CASSRPGLAGAGELFF.

Only a few counts were recorded for this clone. This specimen includes other DNA sequences encoding the same CDR3. The chain links TRBV5-1 to TRBJ2-5, with a possible D match to TRBD1 (5 bases). The germline V and J ends were trimmed by 0 bases and 4 bases, with 7 bases remaining between them. Germline lookup yields CDR1 SGHRS and CDR2 YFSETQ. The CDR3 is 13 amino acids. The CDR3 sequence: CASSLEGSETQYF. In nucleotides, the CDR3 is TGCGCCAGCAGCTTGGAGGGGTCAGAGACCCAGTACTTC.

The chain combines TRBV28 with TRBJ2-7; 8 nucleotides agree with TRBD1. CDR3 length: 15 amino acids. CDR1 is MDHEN and CDR2 is SYDVKM in the germline V gene. The J segment lost 0 bases and the V segment lost 8 bases, leaving 9 bases of the junction unmatched. CDR3 DNA sequence: TGTGCCAGCCGATTCGGACAGGGCAACTCCTACGAGCAGTACTTC. It specifies CASRFGQGNSYEQYF.

Worth noting for this clone: This sample includes further DNA sequences coding for the same CDR3. The chain joins TRBV28 to TRBJ2-1, with D perhaps matching TRBD1 (5 bases). The germline V gene has CDR1 MDHEN and CDR2 SYDVKM. V lost 1 base and J 10 bases, leaving 8 bases between the germline ends. The CDR3 covers 12 residues. CDR3 sequence: CASSLLGREQFF. The DNA for the CDR3 is TGTGCCAGCAGTTTATTGGGGCGGGAGCAGTTCTTC.

As regards this clone: The sample carries other DNA sequences with the same CDR3. The chain recombines TRBV19 with TRBJ2-1; the D gene is possibly TRBD2 (6 bases). Trimming removed 1 base from V and 7 bases from J, with 8 bases in between. Germline-derived CDR1 and CDR2 are LNHDA and SQIVND (reference sequence). The CDR3 contains 13 residues. The CDR3 is CASSIGRGNEQFF. CDR3 DNA: TGTGCCAGTAGTATAGGGAGGGGAAATGAGCAGTTCTTC.

This clone came up a few times. This rearrangement joins TRBV11-1 to TRBJ1-1, with D hard to call. Deletions cut 1 base from V and 1 base from J, with 7 bases between. The CDR3 consists of 14 residues. The germline gives CDR1 SGHAT, CDR2 FQDESV (reference sequence). CDR3 DNA sequence: TGTGCCAGCAGCTTAGTTCTGGCGAACACTGAAGCTTTCTTT. Protein product: CASSLVLANTEAFF.

The chain uses TRBV7-9 and TRBJ2-5; D not resolved. CDR3 length equals 13 residues. Germline V gives CDR1 SEHNR, CDR2 FQNEAQ (reference sequence). Trimming took 8 bases from V and 4 from J, leaving 14 bases between them. CDR3 region: CASAEGGGETQYF. CDR3 coding DNA: TGTGCCAGCGCGGAAGGTGGCGGAGAGACCCAGTACTTC.